Listed here are 14 T cell receptor beta chains from one sample, sequenced in a study of T cells in Graves' hyperthyroidism and ophthalmopathy. TCR beta CDR3 regions were amplified from RNA transcripts. First-round RT-PCR with HTBI primers amplified the TCR CDR3 region. TCRdb reanalysed the multiplex PCR reads using MiXCR and keeps one entry per CDR3 protein. The table shows around 500,000 distinct CDR3 sequences, with roughly 23% occurring only once. Material for sequencing was blood. The receptor set was obtained from a woman aged 70-85 years with Graves' ophthalmopathy.

This clonotype was seen a few times. This sequence joins TRBV20-1 and TRBJ2-1; maybe TRBD2 (6 bases). This CDR3 region has 11 residues. Trimming pared 2 bases from V and 9 bases from J, leaving 8 bases between. Germline V gives CDR1 DFQATT, CDR2 SNEGSKA (reference sequence). The CDR3 DNA is TGCAGTGCTAGAAGCGGGTCTGAGCAGTTCTTC. Protein product: CSARSGSEQFF.

This clonotype was seen a handful of times. The CDR3 is CASSRKRVSGTGELFF. Here the CDR3 DNA reads TGTGCCAGCAGCCGCAAGCGGGTGTCGGGCACCGGGGAGCTGTTTTTT. The V and J genes are TRBV3-1 and TRBJ2-2; tentative D call: TRBD2 (6 bases). This CDR3 has 16 residues. The germline V and J ends were trimmed by 4 bases and 4 bases, with 16 bases remaining between them. Per the germline V gene, CDR1 is LGHDT and CDR2 is YNNKEL (reference sequence). Supplemented by reference TRBV3-1 and TRBJ2-2, the full variable domain reads DTAVSQTPKYLVTQMGNDKSIKCEQNLGHDTMYWYKQDSKKFLKIMFSYNNKELIINETVPNRFSPKSPDKAHLNLHINSLELGDSAVYFCASSRKRVSGTGELFFGEGSRLTVL.

V gene TRBV12-3 or TRBV12-4 combines with J gene TRBJ2-7; a possible D gene is TRBD2 (6 bases). The CDR3 has 12 amino acids. V lost 10 bases to trimming and J lost 5 bases, with 15 bases between them. The chain's CDR3 is CAIPGLSNEQYF. In DNA form, the CDR3 reads TGTGCCATCCCGGGACTCTCAAACGAGCAGTACTTC.

This clonotype has a count of ten or more. The chain combines TRBV29-1 with TRBJ1-2, with 8 bases fitting TRBD1. V shed 4 bases and J 1 base; nucleotides not matched to a gene: 5. The CDR3 is 14 amino acids. Per the germline V gene, CDR1 is SQVTM and CDR2 is ANQGSEA. The CDR3 loop reads CSVATGANNYGYTF. CDR3 in DNA: TGCAGCGTTGCGACAGGGGCGAATAACTATGGCTACACCTTC.

About this clonotype: This may arise from a read error, as a much more abundant clone is one base away. The rearrangement uses TRBV3-1 and TRBJ1-4; perhaps TRBD1 as D (5 bases). This CDR3 spans 14 amino acids. Trimming took off 6 bases at V and 12 bases at J, with 20 bases between the two ends. Germline assignment: CDR1 LGHDT and CDR2 YNNKEL (reference sequence). CDR3 sequence: CASSVLRDDEELFF. CDR3 in DNA: TGTGCCAGCAGTGTTTTGCGGGACGACGAAGAACTGTTTTTT.

In this sample, this clonotype turned up a few times. The chain couples TRBV6-9 to TRBJ1-1, with D possibly matching TRBD1 (6 bases). The germline gives CDR1 MNHGY, CDR2 SVAAGI. Trimming pared 3 bases from V and 7 bases from J, leaving 12 bases between. This CDR3 has 13 residues. The CDR3 spells CASSYFRTDEAFF. As DNA, the CDR3 is TGTGCCAGCAGTTACTTCCGGACAGATGAAGCTTTCTTT.

This clonotype was seen more than once but under ten times. The genes are TRBV6-1 and TRBJ2-1; D possibly corresponds to TRBD2 (5 bases). CDR1 is MNHNS, CDR2 SASEGT, per germline. V lost 4 bases and J lost 8, with 15 bases in between. The CDR3 runs to 14 residues. The CDR3 protein is CASSGGLSDYEQFF. In DNA, the CDR3 is TGTGCCAGCAGTGGAGGGTTGTCCGATTATGAGCAGTTCTTC.

This clonotype was picked up many times. In DNA form, the CDR3 reads TGTGCCAGCAGTTTAGGTTTGGGGAGGGACACTGAAGCTTTCTTT. This translates into CASSLGLGRDTEAFF. The J gene is TRBJ1-1, the V gene TRBV27; D not resolved. The V and J ends lost 2 bases and 3 bases respectively, with 13 bases between them. There are 15 residues in the CDR3. Germline-derived CDR1 and CDR2 are MNHEY and SMNVEV (reference sequence).

This clonotype was observed many times. The chain couples TRBV2 to TRBJ2-1, with TRBD2 identical over 7 bases. V lost 6 bases and J lost 5; bases outside the gene matches: 4. The germline CDR1 and CDR2 sequences are SNHLY and FYNNEI. The CDR3 spans 13 residues. CDR3 residues: CASRTSIHNEQFF. As DNA, the CDR3 is TGTGCCAGCAGGACTAGCATCCACAATGAGCAGTTCTTC.

This clonotype was recorded a few times. The chain is built from TRBV20-1 and TRBJ1-1; 7 positions match TRBD1. CDR1 and CDR2 (germline): DFQATT, SNEGSKA (reference sequence). CDR3 length: 15 residues. The junction had 6 bases not matched to a gene; V was cut back by 2 bases and J by 0 bases. CDR3 in DNA: TGCAGTGCTAGAAAACTGACAGGGCTGAACACTGAAGCTTTCTTT. It specifies CSARKLTGLNTEAFF.

J is TRBJ2-7 and V is TRBV28; 8 nucleotides match TRBD1. J was trimmed by 0 bases and V by 7 bases; bases with no gene match: 11. Germline CDR1 MDHEN, CDR2 SYDVKM. This CDR3 region has 16 residues. CDR3 sequence: CASIPSRDRSSYEQYF. As DNA, the CDR3 is TGTGCCAGCATCCCCAGTAGGGACAGGAGCTCCTACGAGCAGTACTTC.

In nucleotides, the CDR3 is TGTGCCAGCAGTAGCAACAGGGCCTACGAGCAGTACTTC. Protein sequence: CASSSNRAYEQYF. The chain employs TRBV6-2 or TRBV6-3 and TRBJ2-7; possibly TRBD1 for D (6 bases). Trimming removed 5 bases from V and 2 bases from J, with 10 bases in between. CDR1 is MNHEY and CDR2 is SVGEGT in the germline V gene. This CDR3 region has 13 residues.

This clonotype has a count of ten or more. The gene calls are TRBV7-2 and TRBJ2-3; D remains unclear. The CDR3 runs 13 residues. Germline CDR1 and CDR2: SGHTA and FQGNSA. Trimming took 5 bases from V and 2 from J, leaving 8 bases between them. The CDR3 nucleotides read TGTGCCAGCAGCCGTGGACCCACAGATACGCAGTATTTT. It is translated as CASSRGPTDTQYF.

This clonotype occurred many times. V and J are TRBV27 and TRBJ2-7; D is unclear. The CDR3 is 15 residues long. Between the trimmed V and J ends, which lost 1 base and 0 bases, there was a span of 10 bases. CDR1 and CDR2 from the germline V gene are MNHEY and SMNVEV (reference sequence). The CDR3 protein is CASSLLDGSSYEQYF. The CDR3 region has the DNA TGTGCCAGCAGTTTATTAGACGGAAGCTCCTACGAGCAGTACTTC.